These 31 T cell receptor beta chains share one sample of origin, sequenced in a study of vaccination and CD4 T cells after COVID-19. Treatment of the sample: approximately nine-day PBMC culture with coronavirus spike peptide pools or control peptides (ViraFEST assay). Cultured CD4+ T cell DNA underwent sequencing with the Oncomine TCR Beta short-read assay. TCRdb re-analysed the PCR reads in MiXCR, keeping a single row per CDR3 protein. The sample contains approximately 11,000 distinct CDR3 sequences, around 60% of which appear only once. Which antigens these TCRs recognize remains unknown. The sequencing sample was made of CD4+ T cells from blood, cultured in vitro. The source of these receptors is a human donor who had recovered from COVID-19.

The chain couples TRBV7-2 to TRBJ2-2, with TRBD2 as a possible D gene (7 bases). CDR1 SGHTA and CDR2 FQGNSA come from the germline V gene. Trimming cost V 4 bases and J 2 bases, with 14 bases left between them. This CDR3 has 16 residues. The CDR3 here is CASSYGGALNTGELFF. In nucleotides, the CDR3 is TGTGCCAGCAGCTATGGGGGGGCCCTAAACACCGGGGAGCTGTTTTTT. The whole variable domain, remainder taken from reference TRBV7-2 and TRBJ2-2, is GAGVSQSPSNKVTEKGKDVELRCDPISGHTALYWYRQSLGQGLEFLIYFQGNSAPDKSGLPSDRFSAERTGGSVSTLTIQRTQQEDSAVYLCASSYGGALNTGELFFGEGSRLTVL.

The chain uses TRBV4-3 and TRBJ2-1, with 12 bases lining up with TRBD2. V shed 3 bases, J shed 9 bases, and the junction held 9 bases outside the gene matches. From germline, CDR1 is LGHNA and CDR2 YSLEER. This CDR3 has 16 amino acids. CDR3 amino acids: CASSHALAGGVGEQFF. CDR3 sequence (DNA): TGCGCCAGCAGCCACGCGCTAGCGGGGGGGGTTGGTGAGCAGTTCTTC.

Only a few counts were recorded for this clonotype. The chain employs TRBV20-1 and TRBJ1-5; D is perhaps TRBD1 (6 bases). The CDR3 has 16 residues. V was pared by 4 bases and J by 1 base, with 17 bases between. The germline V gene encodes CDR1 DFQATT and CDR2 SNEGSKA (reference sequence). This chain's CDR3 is CSAIRGGTTSNQPQHF. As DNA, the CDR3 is TGCAGTGCTATTAGGGGGGGGACTACAAGCAATCAGCCCCAGCATTTT.

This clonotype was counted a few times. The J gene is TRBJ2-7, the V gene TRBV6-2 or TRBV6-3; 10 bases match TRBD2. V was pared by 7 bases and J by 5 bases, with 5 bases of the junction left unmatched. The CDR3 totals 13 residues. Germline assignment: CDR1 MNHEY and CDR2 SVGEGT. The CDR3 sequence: CASIASGSHEQYF. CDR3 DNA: TGTGCCAGCATTGCTAGCGGGAGCCACGAGCAGTACTTC.

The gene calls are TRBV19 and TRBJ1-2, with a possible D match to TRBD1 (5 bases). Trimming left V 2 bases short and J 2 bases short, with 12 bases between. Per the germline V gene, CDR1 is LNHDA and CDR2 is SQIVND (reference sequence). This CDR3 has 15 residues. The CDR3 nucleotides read TGTGCCAGTAGTATACAGGGCGCAGTGAACTATGGCTACACCTTC. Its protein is CASSIQGAVNYGYTF.

DNA for the CDR3: TGTGCCAGTAGTCAGGGGGGAGGGGACACCGGGGAGCTGTTTTTT. This gives the protein CASSQGGGDTGELFF. This chain uses TRBV19 with TRBJ2-2; D could derive from TRBD1 or TRBD2 (7 bases each). CDR1 LNHDA and CDR2 SQIVND come from the germline V gene (reference sequence). This CDR3 has 15 amino acids. V lost 5 bases and J 3 bases, leaving 13 bases between the germline ends.

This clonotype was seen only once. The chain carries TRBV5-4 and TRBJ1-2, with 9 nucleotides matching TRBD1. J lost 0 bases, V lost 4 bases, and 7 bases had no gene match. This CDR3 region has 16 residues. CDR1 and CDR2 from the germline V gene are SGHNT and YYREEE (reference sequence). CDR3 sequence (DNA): TGTGCCAGCAGCATCCCGGGACAGGGAGCTAACTATGGCTACACCTTC. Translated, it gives CASSIPGQGANYGYTF.

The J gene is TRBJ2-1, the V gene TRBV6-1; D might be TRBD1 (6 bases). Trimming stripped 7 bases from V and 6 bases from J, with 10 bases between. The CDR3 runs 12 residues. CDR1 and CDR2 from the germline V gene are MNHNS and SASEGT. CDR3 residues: CASTDRSNEQFF. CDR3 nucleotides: TGTGCCAGCACCGACAGGAGCAATGAGCAGTTCTTC.

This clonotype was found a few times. The CDR3 is CSAQAESNYGYTF. CDR3 nucleotide sequence: TGCAGTGCTCAAGCAGAATCTAACTATGGCTACACCTTC. The J gene is TRBJ1-2, the V gene TRBV20-1; D is unresolved. Germline V CDR1 and CDR2: DFQATT, SNEGSKA (reference sequence). This CDR3 comprises 13 residues. V dropped 5 bases and J dropped 0 bases, with 10 bases sitting between them.

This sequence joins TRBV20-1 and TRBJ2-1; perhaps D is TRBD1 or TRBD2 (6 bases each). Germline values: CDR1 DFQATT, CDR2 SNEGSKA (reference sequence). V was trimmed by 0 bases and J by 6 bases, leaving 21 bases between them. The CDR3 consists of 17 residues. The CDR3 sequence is CSARDATEGGGRNEQFF. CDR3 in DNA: TGCAGTGCTAGAGACGCCACGGAAGGGGGAGGTCGCAATGAGCAGTTCTTC.

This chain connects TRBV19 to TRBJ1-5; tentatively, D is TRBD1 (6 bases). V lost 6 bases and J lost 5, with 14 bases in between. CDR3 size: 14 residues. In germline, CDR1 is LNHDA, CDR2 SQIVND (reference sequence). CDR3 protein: CASSVQGLDQPQHF. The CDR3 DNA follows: TGTGCCAGTAGCGTACAGGGACTAGATCAGCCCCAGCATTTT.

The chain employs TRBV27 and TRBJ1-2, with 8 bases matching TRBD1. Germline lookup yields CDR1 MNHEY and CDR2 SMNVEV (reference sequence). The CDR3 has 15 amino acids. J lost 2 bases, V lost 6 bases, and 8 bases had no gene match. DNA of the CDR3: TGTGCCAGCAGCCGACGGGACAGGTTAAACTATGGCTACACCTTC. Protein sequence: CASSRRDRLNYGYTF.

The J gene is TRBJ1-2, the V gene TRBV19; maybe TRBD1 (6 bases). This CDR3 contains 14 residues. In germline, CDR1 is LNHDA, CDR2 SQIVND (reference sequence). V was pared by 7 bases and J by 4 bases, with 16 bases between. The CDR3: CASTSLQGTYGYTF. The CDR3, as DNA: TGTGCCAGTACCTCTTTACAGGGAACCTATGGCTACACCTTC.

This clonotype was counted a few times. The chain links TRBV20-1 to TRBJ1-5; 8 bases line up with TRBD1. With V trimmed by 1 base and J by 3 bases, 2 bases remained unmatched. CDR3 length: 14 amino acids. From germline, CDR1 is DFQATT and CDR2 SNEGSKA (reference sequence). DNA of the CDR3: TGCAGTGCTAGAGGGACAGGGCACAATCAGCCCCAGCATTTT. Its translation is CSARGTGHNQPQHF.

CDR3 amino acids: CASSQEYGTGGRQETQYF. CDR3 nucleotides: TGTGCCAGCAGCCAAGAATACGGGACAGGGGGCAGGCAAGAGACCCAGTACTTC. The V and J genes are TRBV3-1 and TRBJ2-5; 12 bases agree with TRBD1. Losses at the gene ends were 0 bases for V and 2 bases for J; bases not matched to a gene: 7. Germline V lookup: CDR1 LGHDT, CDR2 YNNKEL (reference sequence). CDR3 length equals 18 residues.

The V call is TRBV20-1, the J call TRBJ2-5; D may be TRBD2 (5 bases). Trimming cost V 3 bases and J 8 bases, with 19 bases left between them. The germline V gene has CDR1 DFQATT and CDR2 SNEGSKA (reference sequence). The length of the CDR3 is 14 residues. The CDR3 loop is CSASHGLAQGTQYF. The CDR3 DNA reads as TGCAGTGCTAGCCACGGACTTGCACAAGGAACCCAGTACTTC.

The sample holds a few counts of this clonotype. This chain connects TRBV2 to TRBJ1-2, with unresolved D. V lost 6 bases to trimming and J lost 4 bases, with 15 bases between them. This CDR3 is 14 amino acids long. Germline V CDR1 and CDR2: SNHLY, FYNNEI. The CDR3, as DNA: TGTGCCAGCAGCGGACGGCCCTCGACCTATGGCTACACCTTC. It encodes CASSGRPSTYGYTF.

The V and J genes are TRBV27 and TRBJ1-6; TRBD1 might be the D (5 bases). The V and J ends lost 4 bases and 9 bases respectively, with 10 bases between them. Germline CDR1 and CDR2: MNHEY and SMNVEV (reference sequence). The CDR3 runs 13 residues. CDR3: CASSSGFTSPLHF. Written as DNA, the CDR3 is TGTGCCAGCAGTTCAGGGTTTACTTCACCCCTCCACTTT.

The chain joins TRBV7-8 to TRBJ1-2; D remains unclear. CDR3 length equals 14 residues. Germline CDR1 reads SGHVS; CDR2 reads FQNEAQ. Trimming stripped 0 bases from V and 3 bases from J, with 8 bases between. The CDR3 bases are TGTGCCAGCAGCTTAGCCTTGGCGGACTATGGCTACACCTTC. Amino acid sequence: CASSLALADYGYTF.

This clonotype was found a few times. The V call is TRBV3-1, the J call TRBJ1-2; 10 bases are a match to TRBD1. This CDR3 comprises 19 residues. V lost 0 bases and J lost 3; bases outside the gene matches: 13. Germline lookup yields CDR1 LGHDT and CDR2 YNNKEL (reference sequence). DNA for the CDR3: TGTGCCAGCAGCCAAGAGGGGGTCAAGGGACAGGGGAGCCACTATGGCTACACCTTC. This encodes CASSQEGVKGQGSHYGYTF.

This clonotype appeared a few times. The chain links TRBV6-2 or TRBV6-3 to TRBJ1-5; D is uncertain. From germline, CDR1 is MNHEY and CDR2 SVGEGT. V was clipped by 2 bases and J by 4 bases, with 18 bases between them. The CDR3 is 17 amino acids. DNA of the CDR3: TGTGCCAGCAGTTACGCAGGTGGTAGGGTACGGAATCAGCCCCAGCATTTT. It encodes CASSYAGGRVRNQPQHF.

The CDR3 reads CSARGGATLLTEAFF. The CDR3 DNA reads as TGCAGTGCTAGAGGGGGGGCCACTCTCCTCACTGAAGCTTTCTTT. J is TRBJ1-1 and V is TRBV20-1, with D possibly TRBD1 on 6 matching bases. Between the trimmed V and J ends, which lost 1 base and 4 bases, there was a span of 16 bases. Looked up from germline, CDR1 is DFQATT and CDR2 is SNEGSKA (reference sequence). This CDR3 comprises 15 residues.

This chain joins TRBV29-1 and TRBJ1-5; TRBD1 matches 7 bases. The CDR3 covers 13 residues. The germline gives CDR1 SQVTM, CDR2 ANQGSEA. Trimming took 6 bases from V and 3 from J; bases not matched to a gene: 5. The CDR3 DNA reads TGCAGCGTAACAGGGGACTACAATCAGCCCCAGCATTTT. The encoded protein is CSVTGDYNQPQHF.

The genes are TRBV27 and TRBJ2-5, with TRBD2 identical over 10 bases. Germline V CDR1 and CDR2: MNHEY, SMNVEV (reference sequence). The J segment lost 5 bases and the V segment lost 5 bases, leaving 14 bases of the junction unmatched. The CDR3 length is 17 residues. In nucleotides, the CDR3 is TGTGCCAGCAGTCCCCGCCGTGACAGCGGGGGGGCGGAGACCCAGTACTTC. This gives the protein CASSPRRDSGGAETQYF.

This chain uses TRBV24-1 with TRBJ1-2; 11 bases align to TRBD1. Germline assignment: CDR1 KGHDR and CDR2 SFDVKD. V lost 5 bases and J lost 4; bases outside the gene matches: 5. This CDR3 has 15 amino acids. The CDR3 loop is CATSGRDRGIYGYTF. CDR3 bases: TGTGCCACCAGTGGGCGGGACAGGGGGATCTATGGCTACACCTTC.

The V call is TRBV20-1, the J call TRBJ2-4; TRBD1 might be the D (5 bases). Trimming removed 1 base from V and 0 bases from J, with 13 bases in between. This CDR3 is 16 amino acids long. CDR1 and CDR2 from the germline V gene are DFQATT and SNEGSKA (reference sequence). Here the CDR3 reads CSARGLGLQAKNIQYF. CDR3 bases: TGCAGTGCTAGAGGCCTGGGGCTTCAAGCCAAAAACATTCAGTACTTC.

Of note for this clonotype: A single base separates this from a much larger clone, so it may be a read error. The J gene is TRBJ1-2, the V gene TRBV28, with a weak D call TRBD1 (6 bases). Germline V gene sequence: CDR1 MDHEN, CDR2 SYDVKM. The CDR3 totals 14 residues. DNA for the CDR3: TGTGCCAGCAGTTTATTGACAGGACTCTATGGCCACACCTTC. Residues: CASSLLTGLYGHTF.

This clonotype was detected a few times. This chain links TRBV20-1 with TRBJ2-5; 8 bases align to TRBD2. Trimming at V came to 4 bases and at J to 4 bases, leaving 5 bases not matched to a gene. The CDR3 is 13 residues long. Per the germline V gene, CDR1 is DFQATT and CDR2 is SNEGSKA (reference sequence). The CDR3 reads CSAKAAGVETQYF. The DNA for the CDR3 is TGCAGTGCTAAAGCAGCGGGAGTAGAGACCCAGTACTTC.

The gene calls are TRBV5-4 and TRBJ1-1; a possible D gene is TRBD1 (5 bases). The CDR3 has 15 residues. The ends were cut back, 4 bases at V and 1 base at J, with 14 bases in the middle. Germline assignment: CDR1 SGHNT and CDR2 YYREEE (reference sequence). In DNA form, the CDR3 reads TGTGCCAGCAGCCTCGCGGGGGTGGCGAACACTGAAGCTTTCTTT. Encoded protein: CASSLAGVANTEAFF.

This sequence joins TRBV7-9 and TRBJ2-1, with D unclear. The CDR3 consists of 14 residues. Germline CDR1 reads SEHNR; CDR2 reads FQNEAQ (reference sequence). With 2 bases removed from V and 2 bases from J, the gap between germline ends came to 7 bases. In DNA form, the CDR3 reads TGTGCCAGCAGCTTAATGGTCCCCTACAATGAGCAGTTCTTC. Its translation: CASSLMVPYNEQFF.

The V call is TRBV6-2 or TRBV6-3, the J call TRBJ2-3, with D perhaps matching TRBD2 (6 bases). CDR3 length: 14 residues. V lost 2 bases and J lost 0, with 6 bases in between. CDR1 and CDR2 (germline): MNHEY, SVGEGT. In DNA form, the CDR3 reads TGTGCCAGCAGTTACCGGGGGAGCACAGATACGCAGTATTTT. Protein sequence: CASSYRGSTDTQYF.